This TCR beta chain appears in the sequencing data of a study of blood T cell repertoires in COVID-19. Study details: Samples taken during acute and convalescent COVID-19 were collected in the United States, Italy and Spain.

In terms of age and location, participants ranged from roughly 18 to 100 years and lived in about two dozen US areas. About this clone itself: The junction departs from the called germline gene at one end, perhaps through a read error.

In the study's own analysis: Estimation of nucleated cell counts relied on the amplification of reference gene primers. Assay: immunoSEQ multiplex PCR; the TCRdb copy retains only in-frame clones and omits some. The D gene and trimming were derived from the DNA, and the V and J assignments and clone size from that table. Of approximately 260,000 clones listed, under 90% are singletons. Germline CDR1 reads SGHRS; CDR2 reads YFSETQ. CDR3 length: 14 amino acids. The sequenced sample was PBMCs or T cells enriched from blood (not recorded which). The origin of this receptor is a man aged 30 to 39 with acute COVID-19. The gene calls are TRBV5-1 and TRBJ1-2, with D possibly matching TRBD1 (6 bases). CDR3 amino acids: CASSPGQHNYGYTF. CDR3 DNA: TGTGCCAGCAGCCCTGGACAGCACAACTATGGCTACACCTTC.